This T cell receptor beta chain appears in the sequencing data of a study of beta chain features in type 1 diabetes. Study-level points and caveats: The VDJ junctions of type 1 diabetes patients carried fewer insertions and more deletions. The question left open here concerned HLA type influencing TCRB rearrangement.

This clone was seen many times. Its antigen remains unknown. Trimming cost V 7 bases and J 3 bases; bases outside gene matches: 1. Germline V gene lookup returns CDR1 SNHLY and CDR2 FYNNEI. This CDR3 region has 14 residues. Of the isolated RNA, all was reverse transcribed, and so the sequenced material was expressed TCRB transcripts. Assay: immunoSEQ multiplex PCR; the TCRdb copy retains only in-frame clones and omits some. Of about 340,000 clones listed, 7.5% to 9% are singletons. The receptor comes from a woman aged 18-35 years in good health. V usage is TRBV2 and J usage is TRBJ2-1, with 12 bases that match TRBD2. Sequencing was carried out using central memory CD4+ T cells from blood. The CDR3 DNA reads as TGTGCCAGCAAGACTAGCGGGGGCTACAATGAGCAGTTCTTC. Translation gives CASKTSGGYNEQFF.